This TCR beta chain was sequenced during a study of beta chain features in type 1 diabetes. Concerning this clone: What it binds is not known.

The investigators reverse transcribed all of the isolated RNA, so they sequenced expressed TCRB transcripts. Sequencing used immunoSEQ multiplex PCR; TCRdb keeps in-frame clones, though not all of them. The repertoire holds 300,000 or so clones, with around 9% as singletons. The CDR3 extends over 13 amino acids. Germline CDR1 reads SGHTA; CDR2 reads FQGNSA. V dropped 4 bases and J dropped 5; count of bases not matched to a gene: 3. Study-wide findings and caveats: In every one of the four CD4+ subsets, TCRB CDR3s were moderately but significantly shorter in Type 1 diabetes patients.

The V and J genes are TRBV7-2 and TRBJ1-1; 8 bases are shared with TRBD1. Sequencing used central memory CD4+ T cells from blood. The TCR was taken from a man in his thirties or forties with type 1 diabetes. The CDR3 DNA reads TGTGCCAGCAGCTCCTGGACAGGGACTGAAGCTTTCTTT. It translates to CASSSWTGTEAFF.